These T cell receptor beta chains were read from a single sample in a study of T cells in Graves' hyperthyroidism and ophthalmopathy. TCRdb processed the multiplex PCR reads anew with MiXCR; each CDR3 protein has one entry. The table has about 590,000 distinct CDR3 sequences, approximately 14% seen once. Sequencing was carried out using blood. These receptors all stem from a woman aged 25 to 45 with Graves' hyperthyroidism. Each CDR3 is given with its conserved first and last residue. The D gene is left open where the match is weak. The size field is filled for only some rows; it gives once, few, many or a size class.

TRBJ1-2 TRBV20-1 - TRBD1 CSVLIPTGGDYGYTF TGCAGCGTACTGATACCGACAGGGGGCGACTATGGCTACACCTTC
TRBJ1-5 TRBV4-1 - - CASSPQAPVEPQHF TGCGCCAGCAGCCCGCAAGCCCCAGTAGAGCCCCAGCATTTT
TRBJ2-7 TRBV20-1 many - CSARDSSPPEVGSYEQYF TGCAGTGCTAGAGATTCGTCCCCCCCCGAGGTAGGATCCTACGAGCAGTACTTC
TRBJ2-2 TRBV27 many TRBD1 CASTRLDYRGNTGELFF TGTGCCAGCACCCGCCTCGATTACAGGGGAAACACCGGGGAGCTGTTTTTT
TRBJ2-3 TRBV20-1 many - CSARSGGTDTQYF TGCAGTGCTAGGTCAGGGGGCACAGATACGCAGTATTTT
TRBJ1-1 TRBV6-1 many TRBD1 CASRTGLGAFF TGTGCCAGCAGGACAGGGCTTGGGGCTTTCTTT
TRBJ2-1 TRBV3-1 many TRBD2 CASSQVAGATNEQFF TGTGCCAGCAGCCAAGTAGCGGGAGCTACCAATGAGCAGTTCTTC
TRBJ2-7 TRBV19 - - CASSNNILGSSYEQYF TGTGCCAGTAGTAACAACATTTTGGGGAGCTCCTACGAGCAGTACTTC
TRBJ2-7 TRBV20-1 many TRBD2 CSARVPGLAGGFYEQYF TGCAGTGCTAGAGTCCCGGGACTAGCGGGAGGTTTCTACGAGCAGTACTTC
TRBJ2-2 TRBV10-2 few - CASSVRGGRGNTGELFF TGCGCCAGCAGTGTTAGAGGAGGTAGAGGGAACACCGGGGAGCTGTTTTTT
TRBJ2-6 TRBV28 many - CASSFRGSGANVLTF TGTGCCAGCAGTTTTAGGGGGTCTGGGGCCAACGTCCTGACTTTC
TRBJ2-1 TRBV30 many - CAWKTVIPHEQFF TGTGCCTGGAAAACGGTTATCCCCCATGAGCAGTTCTTC
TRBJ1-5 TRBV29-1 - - CSVVGADNQPQHF TGCAGCGTTGTGGGGGCGGACAATCAGCCCCAGCATTTT
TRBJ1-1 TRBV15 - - CATSRDRRGMGPKAFF TGTGCCACCAGCAGAGATCGGAGGGGAATGGGCCCTAAAGCTTTCTTT
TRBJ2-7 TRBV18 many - CASSPYYDGSNEQYF TGTGCCAGCTCACCATACTATGACGGGAGCAACGAGCAGTACTTC
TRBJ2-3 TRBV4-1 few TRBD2 CASSQPTSGKGTDTQYF TGCGCCAGCAGCCAACCGACTAGCGGGAAGGGGACAGATACGCAGTATTTT
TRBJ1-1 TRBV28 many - CASSLKPVSREAFF TGTGCCAGCAGTTTAAAGCCAGTCTCCCGTGAAGCTTTCTTT
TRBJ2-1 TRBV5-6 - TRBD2 CASSTAGLAGEGNEQFF TGTGCCAGCAGCACCGCGGGATTAGCGGGGGAGGGTAATGAGCAGTTCTTC
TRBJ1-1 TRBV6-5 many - CASSYREGWTEAFF TGTGCCAGCAGTTACAGGGAGGGTTGGACTGAAGCTTTCTTT
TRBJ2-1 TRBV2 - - CASSPPDSPYNEQFF TGTGCCAGCAGTCCCCCCGACTCCCCCTACAATGAGCAGTTCTTC
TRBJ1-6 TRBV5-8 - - CASSFPENSPLHF TGTGCCAGCAGCTTCCCGGAGAATTCACCCCTCCACTTT
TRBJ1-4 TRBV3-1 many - CASSHGRGANEKLFF TGTGCCAGCAGCCATGGCCGCGGGGCTAATGAAAAACTGTTTTTT
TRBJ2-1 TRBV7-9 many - CASSRASYEQFF TGTGCCAGCAGTCGCGCAAGCTATGAGCAGTTCTTC
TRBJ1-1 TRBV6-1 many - CASRLRLYGVNTEAFF TGTGCCAGCAGACTACGGCTGTACGGAGTGAACACTGAAGCTTTCTTT
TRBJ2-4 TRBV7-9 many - CASSLFPKNIQYF TGTGCCAGCAGCTTATTTCCCAAAAACATTCAGTACTTC
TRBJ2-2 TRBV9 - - CASRAANTGELFF TGTGCCAGCAGGGCGGCGAACACCGGGGAGCTGTTTTTT
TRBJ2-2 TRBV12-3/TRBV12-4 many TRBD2 CASLGLAVTGELFF TGTGCCAGCCTCGGACTAGCGGTTACCGGGGAGCTGTTTTTT
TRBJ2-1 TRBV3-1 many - CASSQDTGSKQFF TGTGCCAGCAGCCAAGATACCGGGAGTAAGCAGTTCTTC
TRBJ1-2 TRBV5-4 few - CASSSSRTENYGYTF TGTGCCAGCAGCTCATCCAGGACGGAAAACTATGGCTACACCTTC
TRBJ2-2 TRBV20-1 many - CSARWPNTGELFF TGCAGTGCAAGGTGGCCGAACACCGGGGAGCTGTTTTTT
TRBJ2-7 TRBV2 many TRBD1 CASSELFSQGAGEQYF TGTGCCAGCAGTGAACTTTTTTCACAGGGGGCTGGTGAGCAGTACTTC
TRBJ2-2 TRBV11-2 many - CASSLVGYSHTGELFF TGTGCCAGCAGCTTAGTGGGCTACTCTCACACCGGGGAGCTGTTTTTT
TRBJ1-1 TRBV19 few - CASSISENTEAFF TGTGCCAGTAGTATTTCAGAGAACACTGAAGCTTTCTTT
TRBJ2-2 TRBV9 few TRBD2 CASSISGSNGELFF TGTGCCAGCAGCATCAGCGGGAGTAATGGGGAGCTGTTTTTT
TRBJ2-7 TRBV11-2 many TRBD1 CASSLDRGQGGSEQYF TGTGCCAGCAGCTTAGATCGGGGACAGGGGGGTTCCGAGCAGTACTTC
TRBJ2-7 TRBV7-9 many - CASSQVGGSYEQYF TGTGCCAGCAGCCAGGTTGGGGGATCCTACGAGCAGTACTTC
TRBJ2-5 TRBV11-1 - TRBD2 CASSEWGLRGGQETQYF TGTGCCAGCAGTGAATGGGGTTTACGCGGGGGCCAAGAGACCCAGTACTTC
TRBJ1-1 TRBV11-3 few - CASSRDSLSGEAFF TGTGCCAGCAGCCGGGACTCTCTCTCGGGTGAAGCTTTCTTT
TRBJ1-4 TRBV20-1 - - CSARYLDREKLFF TGCAGTGCTAGATATCTGGACCGGGAAAAACTGTTTTTT
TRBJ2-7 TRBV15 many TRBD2 CATSRDRGLAGNEQYF TGTGCCACCAGCAGAGATCGAGGTCTAGCGGGCAACGAGCAGTACTTC
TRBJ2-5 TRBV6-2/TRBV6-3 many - CASSYGSVQETQYF TGTGCCAGCAGTTACGGGTCAGTCCAAGAGACCCAGTACTTC
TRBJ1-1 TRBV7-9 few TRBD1 CASSYDRVIPEAFF TGTGCCAGCAGTTATGACAGGGTGATTCCCGAAGCTTTCTTT
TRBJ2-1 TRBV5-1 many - CASSLDTKPYNEQFF TGCGCCAGCAGCTTGGACACAAAACCCTACAATGAGCAGTTCTTC
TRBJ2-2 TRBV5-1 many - CASSSAPSSEDTGELFF TGCGCCAGCAGCTCAGCCCCCTCCTCTGAGGACACCGGGGAGCTGTTTTTT
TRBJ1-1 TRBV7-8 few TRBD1 CASSSTRITWTGKNTEAFF TGTGCCAGCAGCTCGACCAGAATTACTTGGACAGGAAAAAACACTGAAGCTTTCTTT
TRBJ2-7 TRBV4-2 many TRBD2 CASSQAGTSGYEQYF TGCGCCAGCAGCCAGGCCGGGACTAGCGGATACGAGCAGTACTTC
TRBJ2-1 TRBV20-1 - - CSLSQWSNEQFF TGCAGTTTGTCTCAGTGGTCCAATGAGCAGTTCTTC
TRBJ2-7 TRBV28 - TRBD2 CASSLPGTSGSIVYEQYF TGTGCCAGCAGTTTACCCGGGACTAGCGGGAGCATAGTTTACGAGCAGTACTTC
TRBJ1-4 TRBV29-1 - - CSVGGRGSQGQREKLFF TGCAGCGTGGGGGGGCGGGGGAGCCAGGGACAAAGAGAAAAACTGTTTTTT
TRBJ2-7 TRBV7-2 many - CASSLNPGRYEQYF TGTGCCAGCAGCTTAAATCCAGGGAGGTACGAGCAGTACTTC
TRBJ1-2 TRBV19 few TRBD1 CASSIGTGTKSYGYTF TGTGCCAGTAGTATCGGGACAGGGACGAAGAGCTATGGCTACACCTTC
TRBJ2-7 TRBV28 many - CASTLGGPYEQYF TGTGCCAGCACCCTGGGTGGGCCCTACGAGCAGTACTTC
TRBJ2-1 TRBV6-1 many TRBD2 CASSYRTSGNYNEQFF TGTGCCAGCAGTTACCGGACTAGCGGGAACTACAATGAGCAGTTCTTC
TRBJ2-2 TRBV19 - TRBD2 CASSISASGVNTGELFF TGTGCCAGTAGTATATCGGCTAGCGGGGTAAACACCGGGGAGCTGTTTTTT